This T cell receptor beta chain is drawn from a study of naive and memory T cell subsets. Study-wide findings and caveats: Naive and memory subsets had different power law exponents for TCR abundance. Naive repertoires, especially CD8, held a few larger clonotypes, possibly memory cells re-expressing CD45RA.

Cells stained for CD3, CD4, CD8, CD45RA and CD27 were sorted into four subsets. The beta constant-region primer was an equimolar mix of two oligonucleotides covering TRBC1 and TRBC2. Ligated cDNA was amplified by four rounds of PCR with nested alpha and beta constant-region primers and SP2. The cDNA 3' end received a ligated single-stranded oligonucleotide carrying the SP2 primer and a 12-nucleotide UMI. TCRdb re-called the UMI-ligation and nested PCR reads through MiXCR, storing one row per CDR3 protein. Counted here are around 100,000 distinct CDR3 sequences, approximately 14% occurring once; the ten biggest clones make up 2.5% to 3.5%. To note about this clonotype: The antigen remains unidentified.

The sequence was obtained from a human donor in good health. Input material: naive CD8+ T cells from blood.

The CDR3 DNA reads as TGTGCCACCAGTCGCAGCTTGAACACTGAAGCTTTCTTT. It specifies CATSRSLNTEAFF. The chain uses TRBV15 and TRBJ1-1; D gene uncertain. The CDR3 runs 13 residues. The germline V and J ends were trimmed by 6 bases and 0 bases, with 8 bases remaining between them. Germline CDR1 and CDR2: LNHNV and YYDKDF (reference sequence).